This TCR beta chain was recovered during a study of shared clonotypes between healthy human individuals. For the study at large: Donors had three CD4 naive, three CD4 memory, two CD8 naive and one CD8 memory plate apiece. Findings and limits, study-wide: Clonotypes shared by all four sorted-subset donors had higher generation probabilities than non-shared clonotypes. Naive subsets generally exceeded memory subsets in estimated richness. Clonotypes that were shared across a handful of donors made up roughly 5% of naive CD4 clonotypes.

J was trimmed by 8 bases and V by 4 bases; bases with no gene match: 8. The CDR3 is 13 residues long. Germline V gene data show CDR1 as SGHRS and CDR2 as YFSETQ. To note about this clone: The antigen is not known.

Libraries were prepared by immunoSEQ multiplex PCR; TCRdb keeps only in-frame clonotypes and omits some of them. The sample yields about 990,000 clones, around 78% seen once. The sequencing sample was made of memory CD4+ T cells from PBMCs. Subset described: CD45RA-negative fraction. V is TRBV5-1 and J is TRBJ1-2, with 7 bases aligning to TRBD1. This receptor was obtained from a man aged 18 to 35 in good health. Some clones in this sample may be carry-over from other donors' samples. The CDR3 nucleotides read TGCGCCAGCAGCAACCAGGGGGATCAGGGCTACACCTTC. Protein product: CASSNQGDQGYTF.